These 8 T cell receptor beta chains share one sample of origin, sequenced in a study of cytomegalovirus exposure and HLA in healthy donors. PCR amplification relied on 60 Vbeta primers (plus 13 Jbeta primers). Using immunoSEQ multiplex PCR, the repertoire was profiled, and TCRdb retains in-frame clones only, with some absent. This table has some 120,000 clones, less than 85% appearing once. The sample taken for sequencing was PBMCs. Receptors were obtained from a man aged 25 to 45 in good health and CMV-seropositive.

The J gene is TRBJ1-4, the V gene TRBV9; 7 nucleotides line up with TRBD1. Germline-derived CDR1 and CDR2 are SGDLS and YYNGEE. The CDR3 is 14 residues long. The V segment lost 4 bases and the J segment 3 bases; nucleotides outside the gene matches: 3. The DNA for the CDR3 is TGTGCCAGCAGCCCAGGGGGGTCTAATGAAAAACTGTTTTTT. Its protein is CASSPGGSNEKLFF.

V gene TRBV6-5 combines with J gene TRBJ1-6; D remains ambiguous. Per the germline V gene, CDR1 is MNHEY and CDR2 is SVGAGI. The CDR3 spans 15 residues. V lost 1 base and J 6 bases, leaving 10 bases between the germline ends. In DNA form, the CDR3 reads TGTGCCAGCAGTTACTTGGTATCCGGTAATTCACCCCTCCACTTT. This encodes CASSYLVSGNSPLHF.

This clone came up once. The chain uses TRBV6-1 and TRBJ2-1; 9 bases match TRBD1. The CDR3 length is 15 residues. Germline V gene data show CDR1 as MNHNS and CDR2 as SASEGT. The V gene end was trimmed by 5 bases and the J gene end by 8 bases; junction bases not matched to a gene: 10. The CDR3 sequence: CASSKRDRVNDEQFF. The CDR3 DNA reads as TGTGCCAGCAGTAAACGGGACAGGGTGAATGATGAGCAGTTCTTC.

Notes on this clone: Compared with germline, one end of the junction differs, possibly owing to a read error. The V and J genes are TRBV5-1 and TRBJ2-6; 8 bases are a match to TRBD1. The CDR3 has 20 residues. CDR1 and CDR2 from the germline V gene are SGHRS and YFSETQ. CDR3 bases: TGCGCCAGCAGCTGGGGCGACCCGGGACAGGACCCCTCTGGGGCCAACGGCCTGACTTTC. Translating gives CASSWGDPGQDPSGANGLTF.

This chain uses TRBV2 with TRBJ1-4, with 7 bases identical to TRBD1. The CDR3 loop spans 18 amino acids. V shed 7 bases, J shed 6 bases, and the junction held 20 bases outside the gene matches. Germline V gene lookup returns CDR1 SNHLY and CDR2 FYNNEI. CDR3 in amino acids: CASKEALLVDRSYEKLFF. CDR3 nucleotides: TGTGCCAGCAAGGAGGCGCTTTTAGTGGACAGGAGTTATGAAAAACTGTTTTTT.

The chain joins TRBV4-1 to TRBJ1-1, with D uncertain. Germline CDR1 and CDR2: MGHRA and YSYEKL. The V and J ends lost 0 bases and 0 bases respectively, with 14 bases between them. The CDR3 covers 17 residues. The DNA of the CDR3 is TGCGCCAGCAGCCAAGATAGAGGGCAAATGGTGAACACTGAAGCTTTCTTT. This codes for CASSQDRGQMVNTEAFF.

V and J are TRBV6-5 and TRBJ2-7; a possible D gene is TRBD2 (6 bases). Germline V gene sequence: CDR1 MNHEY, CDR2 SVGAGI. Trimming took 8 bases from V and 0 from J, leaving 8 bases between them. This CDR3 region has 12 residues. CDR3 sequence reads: CASRGNSYEQYF. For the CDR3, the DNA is TGTGCCAGCCGGGGGAACTCCTACGAGCAGTACTTC.

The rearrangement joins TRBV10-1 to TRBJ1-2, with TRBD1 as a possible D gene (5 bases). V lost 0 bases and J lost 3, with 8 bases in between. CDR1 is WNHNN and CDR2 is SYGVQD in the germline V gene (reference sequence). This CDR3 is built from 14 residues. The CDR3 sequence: CASSESGRDYGYTF. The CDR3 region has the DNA TGCGCCAGCAGTGAGTCAGGCAGGGACTATGGCTACACCTTC.